These 3 T cell receptor beta chains were all obtained from the same sample, sequenced in a study of early T cells in non-severe SARS-CoV-2 infection. TCRdb independently ran MiXCR on the 5' RACE reads; one entry per CDR3 protein. This sample has tens of thousands of distinct CDR3 sequences, with about 6.2% found just once. Sequenced: whole blood. The receptors here all came from an adult who was a healthcare worker with PCR-confirmed SARS-CoV-2 infection or an uninfected control (not recorded which).

This clonotype was detected ten times or more. This chain links TRBV29-1 with TRBJ1-2; tentatively, D is TRBD1 (6 bases). The CDR3 covers 12 residues. V was trimmed by 3 bases and J by 4 bases, leaving 9 bases between them. Looked up from germline, CDR1 is SQVTM and CDR2 is ANQGSEA. This CDR3 reads CSVERGGYGYTF. The CDR3 region has the DNA TGCAGCGTTGAGAGGGGGGGCTATGGCTACACCTTC.

This clonotype was counted a few times. The genes are TRBV4-1 and TRBJ1-2; tentatively, D is TRBD1 (5 bases). Trimming removed 4 bases from V and 2 bases from J, with 17 bases in between. The CDR3 is made up of 16 amino acids. Germline V CDR1 and CDR2: MGHRA, YSYEKL. The CDR3 region has the DNA TGCGCCAGCAGCCTGGACCCGGGACGGAGAAACTATGGCTACACCTTC. Its protein product is CASSLDPGRRNYGYTF.

This clonotype was seen repeatedly, ten times or more. The rearrangement links TRBV28 to TRBJ2-6; D possibly corresponds to TRBD1 (5 bases). Germline V gene lookup returns CDR1 MDHEN and CDR2 SYDVKM. Trimming left V 2 bases short and J 1 base short, with 6 bases between. The CDR3 covers 15 residues. The CDR3 DNA sequence: TGTGCCAGCAGTTTAGGGGCGTCTGGGGCCAACGTCCTGACTTTC. Encoded protein: CASSLGASGANVLTF. Full variable domain (outside the CDR3, taken from reference TRBV28 and TRBJ2-6): DVKVTQSSRYLVKRTGEKVFLECVQDMDHENMFWYRQDPGLGLRLIYFSYDVKMKEKGDIPEGYSVSREKKERFSLILESASTNQTSMYLCASSLGASGANVLTFGAGSRLTVL.